The present T cell receptor (beta chain) was sequenced within a study of Graves' ophthalmopathy and Graves' hyperthyroidism. Study information: Peripheral blood samples were taken at initial diagnosis, before any treatment. Study-level points and caveats: Clonotypes were expanded in thyroid at above 0.001 frequency, and most also appeared in blood.

What supplied the PBMCs was approximately 10 ml of fresh peripheral blood. The germline V gene encodes CDR1 DFQATT and CDR2 SNEGSKA (reference sequence). Unmatched junction bases numbered 9, after V lost 6 bases and J lost 4 bases. This CDR3 comprises 14 residues. Amplification of TCR beta CDR3 regions used RNA transcripts. An initial RT-PCR round employing HTBI primers preceded a second-round multiplex PCR. TCRdb re-called the multiplex PCR reads with MiXCR, one entry per CDR3 protein. Of just over 400,000 distinct CDR3 sequences in the sample, under 25% were seen once. The sample holds many counts of this clonotype. The target antigen is unknown.

The sequencing input was peripheral blood. The sequence derives from a woman younger than 30 with stable Graves' hyperthyroidism. The genes are TRBV20-1 and TRBJ2-7; 10 positions match TRBD2. This CDR3 is CSARLAGFGYEQYF. In DNA, the CDR3 is TGCAGTGCAAGACTAGCGGGCTTTGGATACGAGCAGTACTTC.